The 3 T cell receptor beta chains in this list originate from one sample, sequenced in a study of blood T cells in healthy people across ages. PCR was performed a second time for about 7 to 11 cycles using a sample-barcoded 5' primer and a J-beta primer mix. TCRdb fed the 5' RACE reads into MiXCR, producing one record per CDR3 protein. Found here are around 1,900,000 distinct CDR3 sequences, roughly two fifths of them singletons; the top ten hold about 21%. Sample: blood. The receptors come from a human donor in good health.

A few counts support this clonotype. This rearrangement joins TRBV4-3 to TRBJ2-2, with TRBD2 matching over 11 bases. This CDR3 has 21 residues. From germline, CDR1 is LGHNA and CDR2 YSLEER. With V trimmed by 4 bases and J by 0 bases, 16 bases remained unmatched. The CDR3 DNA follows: TGCGCCAGCAGCCTCACTCCCTGGACTAGCGGGTACAGATCGAACACCGGGGAGCTGTTTTTT. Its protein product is CASSLTPWTSGYRSNTGELFF.

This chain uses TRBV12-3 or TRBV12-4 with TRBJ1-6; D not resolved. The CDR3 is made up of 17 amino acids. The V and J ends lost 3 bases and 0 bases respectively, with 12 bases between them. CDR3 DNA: TGTGCCAGCAGTTTCCAACTCCAGAGCTCCTATAATTCACCCCTCCACTTT. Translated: CASSFQLQSSYNSPLHF.

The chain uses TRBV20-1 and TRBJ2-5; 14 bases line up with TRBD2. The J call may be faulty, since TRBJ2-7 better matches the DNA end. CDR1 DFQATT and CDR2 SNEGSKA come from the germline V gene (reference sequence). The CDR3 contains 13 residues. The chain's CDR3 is CSALTSGGDEQYF. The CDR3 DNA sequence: TGCAGTGCTTTGACTAGCGGGGGGGACGAGCAGTACTTC.